This TCR beta chain was identified in a study of spatial heterogeneity in lung cancer. At the level of the study: There were, on average, more than ten raw-read appearances for each unique TCR and UMI combination. Regarding the study as a whole: Mutation tallies in tumors tracked expanded intratumoral alpha and beta TCR counts.

Per the germline V gene, CDR1 is SGHTA and CDR2 is FQGNSA. Trimming took 5 bases from V and 3 from J, leaving 13 bases between them. CDR3 length: 14 residues. TCRdb re-called the 5' RACE reads with MiXCR, one entry per CDR3 protein. This table has about 100,000 distinct CDR3 sequences, approximately 4.7% appearing once. Time point here: sample taken at primary tumor resection. Frozen PBMC, nontumor lung or tumor provided whole RNA, which was sequenced unsorted. This clonotype was observed at least ten times. Its antigen remains unidentified. The gene calls are TRBV7-2 and TRBJ2-5; D is undetermined. The sample here was lung tumor tissue, taken at surgery. The origin of this receptor is a male donor with early-stage non-small cell lung cancer. CDR3 amino acids: CASSQVARKETQYF. In DNA form, the CDR3 reads TGTGCCAGCAGCCAAGTCGCCCGAAAAGAGACCCAGTACTTC.